This T cell receptor beta chain was obtained from a study of T cells in localized non-small cell lung cancer (dated by TCRdb to the early 2020s). Some background on the complete study: The study analyzed T cell repertoires of approximately 240 early-stage NSCLC patients, comparing tumors and uninvolved tumor-adjacent lungs. All 230 or so NSCLC patients in the cohort were treatment-naive and had localized lung tumors that were resected. NSCLC patients had a mean age of around 61 years, and around 130 were male and some 98 female. Study-wide conclusions, independent of this receptor: Because multi-region tumor sequencing was not performed, intratumor heterogeneity could not be ruled out. Of the top 100 tumor clones, a median of approximately 60 were detected in paired uninvolved adjacent lung; around 30 were also among that lung's top 100. Uninvolved tumor-adjacent lung showed the highest T cell clonality, higher than tumor, which suggests more focused antigenic responses in the uninvolved tumor-adjacent lung. Because of the exploratory design, TCR variables were selected using unadjusted p-values without false-discovery rate correction. Higher T cell density in blood was associated with longer overall survival, whereas higher clonality in adjacent lung was associated with shorter survival.

Germline trimming: 0 bases from V, 4 bases from J; junction bases outside gene matches: 6. The CDR3 measures 15 amino acids from cysteine to phenylalanine. The read is trimmed to its CDR3 DNA, 45 bases read in frame from base 1. In the germline V gene, CDR1 corresponds to SGHRS and CDR2 to YFSETQ. At diagnosis, peripheral blood, uninvolved tumor-adjacent lung and tumor were collected and were preserved as a mix of fresh-frozen and FFPE material. Blood samples were analyzed as peripheral blood mononuclear cells for TCR repertoire profiling. TCR beta CDR3 regions were sequenced from DNA using the immunoSEQ Assay. Under the source paper's analysis protocol: To compute T cell density, TCR beta template counts were normalized to usable DNA, which was estimated by amplifying housekeeping genes. Richness was estimated with the preseqR package, extrapolating to 400,000 templates for PBMC samples and 120,000 templates for tissue samples. Clonality was defined by subtracting Pielou's evenness from one. Differential abundance testing on productive amino-acid clonotypes, with a minimum total count of 5 and an alpha of 0.1, was used to identify tissue-enriched TCRs. The Jaccard Index and the Morisita Overlap Index were used to measure how much the repertoires overlapped between compartments. GLIPH clustered TCR beta CDR3s with public tetramer-defined viral CDR3s; viral motifs required at least three viral sequences plus V-gene enrichment. TCRdb limited this immuneACCESS table to in-frame rearrangements with V and J called. A share of clones is missing; checked studies link under half to unresolved V genes, and the rest is unexplained. V and J calls plus clone size are reproduced from that table; the DNA served to infer D and trimming. The sample table lists tens of thousands of clones, 92% of them with a count of one. The ten biggest clones cover 4% to 4.5% of the sample.

This clone appeared a few times. The antigen this receptor binds is unknown. No quality values exist for individual bases; no much larger clone is one base distant. The V and J segments used are TRBV5-1 and TRBJ1-1; TRBD1 lines up with 7 middle nucleotides. Sequenced material: peripheral blood mononuclear cells, taken before any cancer treatment. This TCR was recovered from a woman between 40 and 69 years old with stage III lung adenocarcinoma. The CDR3 reads as follows: CASSLEGAGVTEAFF. The nucleotides read TGCGCCAGCAGCTTGGAGGGGGCGGGGGTCACTGAAGCTTTCTTT.